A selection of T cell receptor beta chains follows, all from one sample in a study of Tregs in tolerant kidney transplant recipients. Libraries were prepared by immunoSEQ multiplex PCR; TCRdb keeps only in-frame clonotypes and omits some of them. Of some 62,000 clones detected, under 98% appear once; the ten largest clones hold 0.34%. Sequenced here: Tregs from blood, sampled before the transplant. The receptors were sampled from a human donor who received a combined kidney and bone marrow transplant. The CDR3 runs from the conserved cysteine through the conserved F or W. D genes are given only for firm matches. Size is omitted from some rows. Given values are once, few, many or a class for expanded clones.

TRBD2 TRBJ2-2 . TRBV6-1 CASSGLLAGGSGELFF TGTGCCAGCAGTGGATTACTAGCGGGGGGGTCCGGGGAGCTGTTTTTT
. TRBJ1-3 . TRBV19 CASSSYPTSSGNTIYF TGTGCCAGTAGTTCTTACCCAACGAGCTCTGGAAACACCATATATTTT
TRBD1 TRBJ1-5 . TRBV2 CASGQGGDRQPQHF TGTGCCAGTGGACAGGGTGGGGACAGACAGCCCCAGCATTTT
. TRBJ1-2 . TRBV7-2 CASSWPGWYGYTF TGTGCCAGCAGCTGGCCAGGGTGGTATGGCTACACCTTC
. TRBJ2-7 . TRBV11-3 CASSLGTTSYEQYF TGTGCCAGCAGCTTAGGGACTACCTCCTACGAGCAGTACTTC
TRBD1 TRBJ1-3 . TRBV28 CASTDGTGVHSGNTIYF TGTGCCAGCACAGACGGGACAGGGGTTCATTCTGGAAACACCATATATTTT
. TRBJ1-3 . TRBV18 CASSPAGGSGNTIYF TGTGCCAGCTCACCCGCGGGGGGCTCTGGAAACACCATATATTTT
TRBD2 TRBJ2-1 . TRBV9 CASSVLAAYNEQFF TGTGCCAGCAGCGTTCTAGCGGCCTACAATGAGCAGTTCTTC
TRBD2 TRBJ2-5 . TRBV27 CASSLGGSGETQYF TGTGCCAGCAGTTTAGGCGGGAGTGGAGAGACCCAGTACTTC
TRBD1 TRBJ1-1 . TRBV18 CASSPQTGTMNTEAFF TGTGCCAGCTCACCTCAGACAGGGACGATGAACACTGAAGCTTTCTTT
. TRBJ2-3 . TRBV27 CARSRGGEDTQYF TGTGCCAGGAGCCGGGGTGGTGAAGATACGCAGTATTTT
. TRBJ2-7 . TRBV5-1 CASSEQDRGEQYF TGCGCCAGCAGCGAACAAGACAGAGGCGAGCAGTACTTC
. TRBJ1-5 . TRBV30 CAWSREGGNQPQHF TGTGCCTGGAGTCGAGAAGGGGGTAATCAGCCCCAGCATTTT
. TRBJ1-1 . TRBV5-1 CASSPTGWTEAFF TGCGCCAGCAGCCCCACAGGGTGGACTGAAGCTTTCTTT
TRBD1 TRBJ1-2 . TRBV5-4 CASSPPTGGLNGYTF TGTGCCAGCAGCCCTCCGACAGGGGGCTTGAACGGCTACACCTTC
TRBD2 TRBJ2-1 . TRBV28 CASSLFGGGARDEQFF TGTGCCAGCAGTTTATTTGGCGGGGGGGCCAGGGATGAGCAGTTCTTC
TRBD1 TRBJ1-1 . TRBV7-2 CASSLSQGAAEAFF TGTGCCAGCAGCTTAAGCCAGGGGGCCGCTGAAGCTTTCTTT
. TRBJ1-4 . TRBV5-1 CASSLASAAYNEKLFF TGCGCCAGCAGCTTGGCTAGTGCAGCCTATAATGAAAAACTGTTTTTT
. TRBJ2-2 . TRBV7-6 CASSLVRRVPGANTGELFF TGTGCCAGCAGCTTAGTTCGTCGGGTCCCCGGAGCGAACACCGGGGAGCTGTTTTTT
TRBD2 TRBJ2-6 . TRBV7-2 CASSLPGGPGANVLTF TGTGCCAGCAGCTTACCGGGGGGACCTGGGGCCAACGTCCTGACTTTC
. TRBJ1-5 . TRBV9 CASSVDGDSNQPQHF TGTGCCAGCAGCGTAGACGGGGATAGCAATCAGCCCCAGCATTTT
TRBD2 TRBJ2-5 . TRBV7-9 CASSLGSGAETQYF TGTGCCAGCAGCTTAGGTAGCGGGGCCGAGACCCAGTACTTC
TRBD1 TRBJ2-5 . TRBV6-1 CASSERRRDRELYRYF TGTGCCAGCAGTGAACGAAGACGCGACAGGGAACTCTATAGGTACTTC
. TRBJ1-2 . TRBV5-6 CASSLGLGYTF TGTGCCAGCAGCTTGGGGCTTGGCTACACCTTC
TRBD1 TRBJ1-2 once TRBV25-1 CASSGAGGERRGYTF TGTGCCAGCAGTGGAGCAGGGGGCGAGCGGCGAGGCTACACCTTC
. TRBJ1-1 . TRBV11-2 CASSPKGAAEAFF TGTGCCAGCAGCCCAAAAGGGGCTGCGGAAGCTTTCTTT
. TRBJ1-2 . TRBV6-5 CASSYSFESGAYGYTF TGTGCCAGCAGTTACAGTTTCGAGAGTGGGGCTTATGGCTACACCTTC
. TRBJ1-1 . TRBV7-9 CASSAYRVNAFF TGTGCCAGCAGCGCCTACAGGGTGAACGCTTTCTTT
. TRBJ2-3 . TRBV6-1 CASSELGRGTQYF TGTGCCAGCTCCGAGTTGGGGCGCGGTACGCAGTATTTT
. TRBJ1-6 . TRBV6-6 CASSYSGADNSPLHF TGTGCCAGCAGTTACTCTGGGGCAGATAATTCACCCCTCCACTTT
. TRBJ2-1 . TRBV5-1 CASSLAVHEQFF TGCGCCAGCAGCTTGGCGGTCCATGAGCAGTTCTTC
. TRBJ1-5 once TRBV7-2 CASSPPGNQPQHF TGTGCCAGCAGCCCCCCCGGCAATCAGCCCCAGCATTTT
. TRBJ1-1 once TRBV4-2 CASSQDLRSGEAFF TGTGCCAGCAGCCAAGATTTAAGGAGTGGTGAAGCTTTCTTT
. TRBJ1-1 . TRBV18 CASSRDFKTEAFF TGTGCCAGCTCTCGGGATTTCAAAACTGAAGCTTTCTTT
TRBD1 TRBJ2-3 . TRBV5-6 CAGRDRSSTDTQYF TGTGCCGGCAGGGACAGAAGTAGCACAGATACGCAGTATTTT
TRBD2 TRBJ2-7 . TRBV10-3 CASTRGAGDPYEQYF TGTGCCTCAACCCGCGGGGCGGGAGACCCCTACGAGCAGTACTTC
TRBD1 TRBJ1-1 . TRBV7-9 CASSARQGADTEAFF TGTGCCAGCAGCGCCCGACAGGGGGCGGACACTGAAGCTTTCTTT
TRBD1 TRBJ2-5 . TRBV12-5 CASGSVWDSQETQYF TGTGCTAGTGGTTCCGTTTGGGACAGTCAAGAGACCCAGTACTTC
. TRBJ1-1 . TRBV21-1 CASIIDRVETEAFF TGTGCCAGCATCATAGACAGGGTGGAAACTGAAGCTTTCTTT
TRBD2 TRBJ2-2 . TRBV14 CASSPSRTSGLNTGELFF TGTGCCAGCAGCCCGTCCCGGACTAGCGGGCTGAACACCGGGGAGCTGTTTTTT
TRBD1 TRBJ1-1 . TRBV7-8 CASSRDRVGTEAFF TGTGCCAGCAGCCGCGACAGGGTGGGCACTGAAGCTTTCTTT
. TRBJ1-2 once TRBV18 CASSPTTFPVTYGYTF TGTGCCAGCTCACCTACCACTTTCCCAGTGACATATGGCTACACCTTC